This T cell receptor (beta chain) was sequenced during a study of CD8 T cells in Susac syndrome. Notes on the study in general: As the study acknowledged, the number of individuals in its TCR sequencing and HLA analysis was relatively small.

The RNA, roughly 0.45 to 1 ug, was put through reverse transcription using random hexamers. Amplification of TCR beta CDR3 used immunoSEQ multiplex PCR across 54 Vbeta and 13 Jbeta. TCRdb passed the immunoSEQ multiplex PCR reads through MiXCR, listing each CDR3 protein once. The sample lists approximately 80,000 distinct CDR3 sequences, roughly nine tenths occurring once. CD8+ and CD4+ T cells from blood underwent TCR beta sequencing. The multiple sclerosis controls were treatment-naive patients with relapsing-remitting disease that was stable or active. The germline V and J ends were trimmed by 0 bases and 4 bases, with 9 bases remaining between them. The CDR3 is 14 residues long. CDR1 is MNHEY and CDR2 is SMNVEV in the germline V gene (reference sequence). A remark on this clonotype: As yet, its antigen is unknown.

This TCR came from a human donor with multiple sclerosis. This sequence joins TRBV27 and TRBJ1-1; no reliable D call. Sequencing input: CD8+ T cells from PBMCs. Written as DNA, the CDR3 is TGTGCCAGCAGTTTATCCACAGCACTCACTGAAGCTTTCTTT. It translates to CASSLSTALTEAFF.